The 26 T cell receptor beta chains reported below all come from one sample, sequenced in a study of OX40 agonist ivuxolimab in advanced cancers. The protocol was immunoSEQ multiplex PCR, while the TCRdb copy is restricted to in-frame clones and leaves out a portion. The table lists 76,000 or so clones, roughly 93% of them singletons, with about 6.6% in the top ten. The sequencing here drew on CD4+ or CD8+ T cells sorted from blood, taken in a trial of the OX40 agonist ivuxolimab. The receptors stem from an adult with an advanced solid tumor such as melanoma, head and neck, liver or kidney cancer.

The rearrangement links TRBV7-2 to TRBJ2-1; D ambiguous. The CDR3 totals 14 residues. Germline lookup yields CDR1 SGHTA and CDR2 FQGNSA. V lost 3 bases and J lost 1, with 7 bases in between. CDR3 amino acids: CASSLMGSYNEQFF. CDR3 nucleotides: TGTGCCAGCAGCTTGATGGGGTCCTACAATGAGCAGTTCTTC.

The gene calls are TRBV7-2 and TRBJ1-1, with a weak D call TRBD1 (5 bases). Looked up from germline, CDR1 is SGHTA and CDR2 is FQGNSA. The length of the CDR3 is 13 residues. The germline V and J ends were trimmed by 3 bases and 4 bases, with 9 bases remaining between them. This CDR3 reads CASSFGGGTEAFF. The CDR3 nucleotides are TGTGCCAGCAGCTTTGGCGGGGGCACTGAAGCTTTCTTT.

CDR3 sequence: CASSPGLAGYEQYF. The CDR3 region has the DNA TGTGCCAGCAGTCCCGGACTAGCGGGCTACGAGCAGTACTTC. The chain recombines TRBV6-5 with TRBJ2-7, with TRBD2 matching over 11 bases. J lost 3 bases, V lost 5 bases, and 3 bases had no gene match. Looked up from germline, CDR1 is MNHEY and CDR2 is SVGAGI. The CDR3 runs 14 residues.

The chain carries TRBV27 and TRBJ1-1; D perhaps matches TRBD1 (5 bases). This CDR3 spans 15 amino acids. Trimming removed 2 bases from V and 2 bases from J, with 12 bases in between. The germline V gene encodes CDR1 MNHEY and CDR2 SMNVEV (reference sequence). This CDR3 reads CASSLRGAPNTEAFF. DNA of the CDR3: TGTGCCAGCAGTTTACGAGGGGCCCCCAACACTGAAGCTTTCTTT.

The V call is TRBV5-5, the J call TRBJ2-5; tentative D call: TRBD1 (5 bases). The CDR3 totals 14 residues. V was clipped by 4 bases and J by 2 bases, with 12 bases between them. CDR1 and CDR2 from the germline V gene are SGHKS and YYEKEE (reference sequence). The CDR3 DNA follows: TGTGCCAGCAGCCGTGGCAGGGTACAAGAGACCCAGTACTTC. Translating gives CASSRGRVQETQYF.

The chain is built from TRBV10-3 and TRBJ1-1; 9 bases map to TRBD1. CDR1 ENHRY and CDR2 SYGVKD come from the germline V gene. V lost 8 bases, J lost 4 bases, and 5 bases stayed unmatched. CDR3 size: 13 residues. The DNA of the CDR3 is TGTGCCATCCAACAGGGGGCCAGCACTGAAGCTTTCTTT. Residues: CAIQQGASTEAFF.

CDR3 protein: CASSMTETYEQYF. CDR3 in DNA: TGTGCCAGTAGTATGACCGAAACCTACGAGCAGTACTTC. The chain employs TRBV19 and TRBJ2-7; D is uncertain. Deletions cut 3 bases from V and 2 bases from J, with 8 bases between. The CDR3 has 13 residues. Germline values: CDR1 LNHDA, CDR2 SQIVND (reference sequence).

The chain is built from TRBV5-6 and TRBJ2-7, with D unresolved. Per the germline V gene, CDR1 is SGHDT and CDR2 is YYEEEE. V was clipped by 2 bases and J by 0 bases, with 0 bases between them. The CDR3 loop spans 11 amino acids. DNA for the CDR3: TGTGCCAGCAGCTTCTCCTACGAGCAGTACTTC. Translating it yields CASSFSYEQYF.

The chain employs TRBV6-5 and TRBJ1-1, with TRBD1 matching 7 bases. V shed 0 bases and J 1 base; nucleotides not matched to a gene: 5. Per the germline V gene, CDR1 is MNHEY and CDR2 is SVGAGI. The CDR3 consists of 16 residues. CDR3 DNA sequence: TGTGCCAGCAGTTACTCCGGCGACAGGGCGAACACTGAAGCTTTCTTT. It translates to CASSYSGDRANTEAFF.

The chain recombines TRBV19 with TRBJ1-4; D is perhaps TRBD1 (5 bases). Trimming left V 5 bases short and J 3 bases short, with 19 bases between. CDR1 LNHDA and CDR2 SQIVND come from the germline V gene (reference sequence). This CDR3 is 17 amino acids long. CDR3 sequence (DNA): TGTGCCAGTAGTCCGGGGCCCACCGTCCCGGCTAATGAAAAACTGTTTTTT. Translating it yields CASSPGPTVPANEKLFF. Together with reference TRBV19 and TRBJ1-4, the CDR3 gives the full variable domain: DGGITQSPKYLFRKEGQNVTLSCEQNLNHDAMYWYRQDPGQGLRLIYYSQIVNDFQKGDIAEGYSVSREKKESFPLTVTSAQKNPTAFYLCASSPGPTVPANEKLFFGSGTQLSVL.

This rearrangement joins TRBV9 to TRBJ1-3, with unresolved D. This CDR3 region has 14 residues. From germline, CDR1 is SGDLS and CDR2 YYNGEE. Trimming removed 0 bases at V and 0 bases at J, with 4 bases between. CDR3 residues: CASSVAGSGNTIYF. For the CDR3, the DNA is TGTGCCAGCAGCGTAGCAGGCTCTGGAAACACCATATATTTT. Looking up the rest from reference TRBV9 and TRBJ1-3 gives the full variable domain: DSGVTQTPKHLITATGQRVTLRCSPRSGDLSVYWYQQSLDQGLQFLIQYYNGEERAKGNILERFSAQQFPDLHSELNLSSLELGDSALYFCASSVAGSGNTIYFGEGSWLTVV.

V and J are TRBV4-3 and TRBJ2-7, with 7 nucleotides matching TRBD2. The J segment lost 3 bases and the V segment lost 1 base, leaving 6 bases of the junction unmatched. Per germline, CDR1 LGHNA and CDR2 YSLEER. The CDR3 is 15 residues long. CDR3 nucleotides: TGCGCCAGCAGCCAAGGAAGGGGCGGGGGCTACGAGCAGTACTTC. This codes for CASSQGRGGGYEQYF.

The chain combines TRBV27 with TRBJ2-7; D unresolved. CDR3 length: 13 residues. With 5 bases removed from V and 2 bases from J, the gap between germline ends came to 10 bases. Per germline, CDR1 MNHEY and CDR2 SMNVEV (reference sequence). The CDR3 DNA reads TGTGCCAGCAGTAATCGGGCTGCCTACGAGCAGTACTTC. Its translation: CASSNRAAYEQYF.

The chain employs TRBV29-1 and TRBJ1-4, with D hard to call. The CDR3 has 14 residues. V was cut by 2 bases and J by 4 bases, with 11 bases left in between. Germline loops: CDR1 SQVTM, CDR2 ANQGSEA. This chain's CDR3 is CSVEIPNYNEKLFF. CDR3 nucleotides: TGCAGCGTTGAAATTCCGAATTATAATGAAAAACTGTTTTTT. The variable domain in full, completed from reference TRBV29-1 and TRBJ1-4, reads SAVISQKPSRDICQRGTSLTIQCQVDSQVTMMFWYRQQPGQSLTLIATANQGSEATYESGFVIDKFPISRPNLTFSTLTVSNMSPEDSSIYLCSVEIPNYNEKLFFGSGTQLSVL.

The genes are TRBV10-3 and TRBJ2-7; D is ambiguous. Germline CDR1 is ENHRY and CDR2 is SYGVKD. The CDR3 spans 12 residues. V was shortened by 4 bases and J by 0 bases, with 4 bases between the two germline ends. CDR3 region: CAISGTSYEQYF. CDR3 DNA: TGTGCCATCAGTGGGACCTCCTACGAGCAGTACTTC.

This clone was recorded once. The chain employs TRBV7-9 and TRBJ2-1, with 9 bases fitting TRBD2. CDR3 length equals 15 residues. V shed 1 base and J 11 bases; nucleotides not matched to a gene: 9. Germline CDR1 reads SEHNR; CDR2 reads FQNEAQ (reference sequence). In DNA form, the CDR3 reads TGTGCCAGCAGCTTAGTTAGGTTAGCGGGAGTAAAGCAGTTCTTC. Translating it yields CASSLVRLAGVKQFF.

The CDR3 coding sequence is TGTGCCAGCAGCCTCAAGTCCAATGAGCAGTTCTTC. Amino acid sequence: CASSLKSNEQFF. The V gene is TRBV6-6, the J gene TRBJ2-1; D unclear. V lost 6 bases to trimming and J lost 6 bases, with 9 bases between them. Germline V gene lookup returns CDR1 MNHNY and CDR2 SVGAGI (reference sequence). The CDR3 length is 12 residues.

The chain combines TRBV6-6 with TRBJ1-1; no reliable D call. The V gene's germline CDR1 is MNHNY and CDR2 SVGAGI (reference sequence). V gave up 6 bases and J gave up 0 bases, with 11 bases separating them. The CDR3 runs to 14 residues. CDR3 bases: TGTGCCAGCAGACCCGACGGCATGAACACTGAAGCTTTCTTT. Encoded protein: CASRPDGMNTEAFF.

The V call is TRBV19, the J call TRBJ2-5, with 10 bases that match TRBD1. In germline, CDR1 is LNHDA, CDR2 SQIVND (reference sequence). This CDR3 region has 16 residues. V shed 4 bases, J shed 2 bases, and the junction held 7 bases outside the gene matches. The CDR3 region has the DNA TGTGCCAGTAGTAGCCGGGACAGGGGACATCAAGAGACCCAGTACTTC. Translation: CASSSRDRGHQETQYF.

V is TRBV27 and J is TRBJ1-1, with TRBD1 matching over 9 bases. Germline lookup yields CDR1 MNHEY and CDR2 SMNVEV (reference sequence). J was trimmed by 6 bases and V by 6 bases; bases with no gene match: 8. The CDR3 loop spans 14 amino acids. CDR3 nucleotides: TGTGCCAGCAGCGTGAACAGGGGGCCGGCTGAAGCTTTCTTT. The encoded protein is CASSVNRGPAEAFF.

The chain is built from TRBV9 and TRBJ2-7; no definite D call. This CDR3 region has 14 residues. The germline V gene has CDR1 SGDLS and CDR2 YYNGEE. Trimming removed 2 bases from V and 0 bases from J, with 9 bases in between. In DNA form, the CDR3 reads TGTGCCAGCAGCGTCGACTGGAGCTCCTACGAGCAGTACTTC. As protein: CASSVDWSSYEQYF. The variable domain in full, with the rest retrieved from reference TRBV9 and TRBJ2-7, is DSGVTQTPKHLITATGQRVTLRCSPRSGDLSVYWYQQSLDQGLQFLIQYYNGEERAKGNILERFSAQQFPDLHSELNLSSLELGDSALYFCASSVDWSSYEQYFGPGTRLTVT.

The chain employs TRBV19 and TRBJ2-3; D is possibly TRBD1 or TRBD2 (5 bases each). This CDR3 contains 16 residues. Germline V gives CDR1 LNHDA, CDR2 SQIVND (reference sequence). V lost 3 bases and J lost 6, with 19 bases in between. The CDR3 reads CASSMGVGVMTDTQYF. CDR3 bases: TGTGCCAGTAGTATGGGGGTCGGGGTAATGACGGATACGCAGTATTTT.

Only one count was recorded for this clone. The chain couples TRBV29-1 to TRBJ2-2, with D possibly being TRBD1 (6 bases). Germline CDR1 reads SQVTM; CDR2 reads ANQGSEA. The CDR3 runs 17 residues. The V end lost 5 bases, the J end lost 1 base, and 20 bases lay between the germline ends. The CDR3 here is CSVYPLGQRKNTGELFF. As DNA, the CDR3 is TGCAGCGTTTATCCCCTTGGACAGCGTAAGAACACCGGGGAGCTGTTTTTT.

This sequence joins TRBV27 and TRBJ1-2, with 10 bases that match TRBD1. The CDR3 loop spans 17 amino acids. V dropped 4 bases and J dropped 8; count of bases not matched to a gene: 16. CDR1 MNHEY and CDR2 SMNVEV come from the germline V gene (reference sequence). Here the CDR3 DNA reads TGTGCCAGCAGTTCCGGGGACAGGGGCCGCTCCCTTGGAGGCTACACCTTC. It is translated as CASSSGDRGRSLGGYTF.

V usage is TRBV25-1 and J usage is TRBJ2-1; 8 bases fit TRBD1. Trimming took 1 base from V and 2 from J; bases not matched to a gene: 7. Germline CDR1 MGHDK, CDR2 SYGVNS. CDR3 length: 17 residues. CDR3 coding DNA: TGTGCCAGCAGTGAATTTGGAACAGGGGGGCCCTACAATGAGCAGTTCTTC. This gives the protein CASSEFGTGGPYNEQFF.

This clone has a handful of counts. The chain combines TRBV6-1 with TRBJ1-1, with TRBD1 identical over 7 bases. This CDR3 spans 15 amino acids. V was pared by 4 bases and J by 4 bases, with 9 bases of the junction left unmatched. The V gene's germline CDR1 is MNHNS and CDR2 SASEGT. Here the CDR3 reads CASSGRQGLFTEAFF. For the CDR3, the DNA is TGTGCCAGCAGTGGCCGACAGGGATTGTTCACTGAAGCTTTCTTT.